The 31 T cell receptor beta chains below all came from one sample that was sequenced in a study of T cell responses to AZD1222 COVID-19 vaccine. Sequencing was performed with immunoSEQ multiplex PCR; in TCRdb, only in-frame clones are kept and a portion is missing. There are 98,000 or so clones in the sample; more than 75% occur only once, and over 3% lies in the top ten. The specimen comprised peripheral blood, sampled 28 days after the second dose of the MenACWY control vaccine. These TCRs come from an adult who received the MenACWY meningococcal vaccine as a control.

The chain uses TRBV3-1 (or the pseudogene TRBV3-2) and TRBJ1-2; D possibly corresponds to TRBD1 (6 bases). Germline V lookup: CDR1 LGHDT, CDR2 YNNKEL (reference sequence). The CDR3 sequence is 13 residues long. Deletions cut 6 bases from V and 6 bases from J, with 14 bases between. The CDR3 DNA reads TGTGCCAGCAGTCAGACAGGAGGCAATGGCTACACCTTC. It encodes CASSQTGGNGYTF.

DNA for the CDR3: TGTGCCAGCAGCTTAGTGGCAGGGGGCATAAGCTACACCTTC. It yields the protein CASSLVAGGISYTF. The rearrangement joins TRBV11-2 to TRBJ1-2; 8 bases line up with TRBD1. The CDR3 runs 14 residues. Losses at the gene ends were 1 base for V and 9 bases for J; bases not matched to a gene: 7. Germline V gene lookup returns CDR1 SGHAT and CDR2 FQNNGV.

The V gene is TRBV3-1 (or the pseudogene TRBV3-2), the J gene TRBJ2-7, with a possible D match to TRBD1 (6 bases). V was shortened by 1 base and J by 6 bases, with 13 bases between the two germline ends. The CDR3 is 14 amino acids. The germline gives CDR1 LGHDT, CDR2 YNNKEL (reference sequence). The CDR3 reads CASSQVVDSSEQYF. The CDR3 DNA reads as TGTGCCAGCAGCCAAGTAGTGGACAGTAGCGAGCAGTACTTC.

CDR3 sequence (DNA): TGTGCCAGCAGCTTCTCCCCTGGCTCTGGAAACACCATATATTTT. Its translation is CASSFSPGSGNTIYF. This chain joins TRBV11-2 and TRBJ1-3; D remains ambiguous. Between the trimmed V and J ends, which lost 3 bases and 0 bases, there was a span of 9 bases. Germline CDR1 and CDR2: SGHAT and FQNNGV. The CDR3 totals 15 residues.

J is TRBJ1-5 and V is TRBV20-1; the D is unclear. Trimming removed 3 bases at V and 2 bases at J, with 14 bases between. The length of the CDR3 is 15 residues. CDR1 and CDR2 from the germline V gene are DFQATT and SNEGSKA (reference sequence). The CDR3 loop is CSASLSSGGNQPQHF. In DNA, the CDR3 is TGCAGTGCTAGTCTCTCGAGTGGGGGCAATCAGCCCCAGCATTTT.

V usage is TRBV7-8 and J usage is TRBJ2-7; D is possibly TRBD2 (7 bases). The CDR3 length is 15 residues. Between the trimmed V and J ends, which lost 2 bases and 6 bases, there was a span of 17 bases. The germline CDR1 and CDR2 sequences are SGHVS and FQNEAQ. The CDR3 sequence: CASSLLGGGTAEQYF. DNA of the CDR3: TGTGCCAGCAGCTTACTGGGCGGGGGCACCGCCGAGCAGTACTTC.

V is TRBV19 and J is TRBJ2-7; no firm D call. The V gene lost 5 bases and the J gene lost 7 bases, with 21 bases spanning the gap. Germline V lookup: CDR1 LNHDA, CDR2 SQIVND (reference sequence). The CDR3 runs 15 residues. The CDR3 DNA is TGTGCCAGTAGTTCACAAGGGATGAAGGGTGGTGAGCAGTACTTC. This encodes CASSSQGMKGGEQYF.

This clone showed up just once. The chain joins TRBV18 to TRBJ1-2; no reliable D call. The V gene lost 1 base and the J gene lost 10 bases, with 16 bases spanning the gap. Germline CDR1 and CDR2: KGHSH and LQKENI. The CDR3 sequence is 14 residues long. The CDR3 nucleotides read TGTGCCAGCTCACCACTTCAGACGCAAATTTTCTACACCTTC. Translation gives CASSPLQTQIFYTF.

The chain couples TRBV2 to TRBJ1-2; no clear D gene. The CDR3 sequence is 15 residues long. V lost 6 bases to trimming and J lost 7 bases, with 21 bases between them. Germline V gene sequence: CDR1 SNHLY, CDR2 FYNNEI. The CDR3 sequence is CASSLSGSWLAGYTF. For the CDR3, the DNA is TGTGCCAGCAGCCTTAGCGGCAGCTGGCTGGCTGGCTACACCTTC.

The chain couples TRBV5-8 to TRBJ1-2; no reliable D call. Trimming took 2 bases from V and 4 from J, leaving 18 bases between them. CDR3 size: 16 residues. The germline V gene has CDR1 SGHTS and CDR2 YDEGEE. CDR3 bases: TGTGCCAGCAGCTTCCCGGGCGGTAGCCTTTCCTATGGCTACACCTTC. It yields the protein CASSFPGGSLSYGYTF. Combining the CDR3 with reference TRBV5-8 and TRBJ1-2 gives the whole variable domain EAGVTQSPTHLIKTRGQQATLRCSPISGHTSVYWYQQALGLGLQFLLWYDEGEERNRGNFPPRFSGRQFPNYSSELNVNALELEDSALYLCASSFPGGSLSYGYTFGSGTRLTVV.

CDR3 loop: CATFQPFAYEQYF. For the CDR3, the DNA is TGTGCCACTTTCCAGCCGTTTGCCTACGAGCAGTACTTC. This chain links TRBV6-5 with TRBJ2-7; D is unclear. V shed 10 bases and J shed 2 bases, with 15 bases lying between them. Germline loops: CDR1 MNHEY, CDR2 SVGAGI. The CDR3 runs 13 residues.

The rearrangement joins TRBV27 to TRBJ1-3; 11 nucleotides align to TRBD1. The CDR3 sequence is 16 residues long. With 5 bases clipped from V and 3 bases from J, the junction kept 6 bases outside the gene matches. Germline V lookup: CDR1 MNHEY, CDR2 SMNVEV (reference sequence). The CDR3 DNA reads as TGTGCCAGCAGTAGAACCGGGACAGGGGGTGGAAACACCATATATTTT. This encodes CASSRTGTGGGNTIYF.

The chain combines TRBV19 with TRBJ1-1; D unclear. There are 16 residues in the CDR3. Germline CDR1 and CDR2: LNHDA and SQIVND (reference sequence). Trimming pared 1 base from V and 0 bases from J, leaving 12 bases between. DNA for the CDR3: TGTGCCAGTAGTATAGTCGGGAGGGTCGTGAACACTGAAGCTTTCTTT. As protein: CASSIVGRVVNTEAFF. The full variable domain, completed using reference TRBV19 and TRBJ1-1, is DGGITQSPKYLFRKEGQNVTLSCEQNLNHDAMYWYRQDPGQGLRLIYYSQIVNDFQKGDIAEGYSVSREKKESFPLTVTSAQKNPTAFYLCASSIVGRVVNTEAFFGQGTRLTVV.

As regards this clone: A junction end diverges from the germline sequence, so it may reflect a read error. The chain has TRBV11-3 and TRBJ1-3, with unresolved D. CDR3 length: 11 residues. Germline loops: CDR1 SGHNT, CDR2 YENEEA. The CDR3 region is CASSYGPQADF. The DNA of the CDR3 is TGTGCCAGCAGCTATGGGCCCCAGGCGGATTTT.

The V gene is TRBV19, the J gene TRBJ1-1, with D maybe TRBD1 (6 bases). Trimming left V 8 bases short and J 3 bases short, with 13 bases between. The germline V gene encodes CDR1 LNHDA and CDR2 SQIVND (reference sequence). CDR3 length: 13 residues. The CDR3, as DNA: TGTGCCAGTGGCCGAAAGGGGGACACTGAAGCTTTCTTT. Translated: CASGRKGDTEAFF.

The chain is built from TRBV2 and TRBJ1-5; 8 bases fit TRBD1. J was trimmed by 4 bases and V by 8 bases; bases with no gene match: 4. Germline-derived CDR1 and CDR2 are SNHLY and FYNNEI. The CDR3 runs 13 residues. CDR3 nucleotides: TGTGCCAGCGACAGGGGACCGAATCAGCCCCAGCATTTT. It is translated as CASDRGPNQPQHF.

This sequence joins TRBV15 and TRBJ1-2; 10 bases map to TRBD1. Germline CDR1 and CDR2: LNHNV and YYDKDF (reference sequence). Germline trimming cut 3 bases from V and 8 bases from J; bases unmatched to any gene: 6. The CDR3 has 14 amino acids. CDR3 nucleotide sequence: TGTGCCACCAGCAGGACAGACAGGGGGCACGGCTACACCTTC. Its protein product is CATSRTDRGHGYTF.

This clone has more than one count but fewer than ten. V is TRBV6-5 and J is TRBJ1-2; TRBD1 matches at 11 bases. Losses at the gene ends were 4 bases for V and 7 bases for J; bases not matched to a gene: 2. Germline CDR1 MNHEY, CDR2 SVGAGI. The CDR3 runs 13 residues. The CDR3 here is CASSWDRGGGYTF. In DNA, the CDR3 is TGTGCCAGCAGTTGGGACAGGGGGGGTGGCTACACCTTC.

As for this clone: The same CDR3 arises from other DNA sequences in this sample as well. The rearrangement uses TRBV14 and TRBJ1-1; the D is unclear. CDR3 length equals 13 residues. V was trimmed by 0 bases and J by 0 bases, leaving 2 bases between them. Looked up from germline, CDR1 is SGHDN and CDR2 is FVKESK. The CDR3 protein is CASSQDLNTEAFF. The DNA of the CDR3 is TGTGCCAGCAGCCAAGACCTGAACACTGAAGCTTTCTTT.

The CDR3 loop is CASSPGGFNEKLFF. In DNA form, the CDR3 reads TGCGCCAGCAGCCCAGGAGGTTTCAATGAAAAACTGTTTTTT. The chain couples TRBV4-1 to TRBJ1-4; D not resolved. The CDR3 runs to 14 residues. The V gene's germline CDR1 is MGHRA and CDR2 YSYEKL. V lost 4 bases and J lost 5, with 11 bases in between.

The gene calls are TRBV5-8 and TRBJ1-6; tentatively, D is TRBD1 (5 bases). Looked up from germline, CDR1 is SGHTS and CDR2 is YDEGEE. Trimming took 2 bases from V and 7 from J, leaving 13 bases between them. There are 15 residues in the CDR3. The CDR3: CASSFRGRGNSPLHF. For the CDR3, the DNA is TGTGCCAGCAGCTTCCGGGGAAGGGGAAATTCACCCCTCCACTTT. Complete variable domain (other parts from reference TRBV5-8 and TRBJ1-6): EAGVTQSPTHLIKTRGQQATLRCSPISGHTSVYWYQQALGLGLQFLLWYDEGEERNRGNFPPRFSGRQFPNYSSELNVNALELEDSALYLCASSFRGRGNSPLHFGNGTRLTVT.

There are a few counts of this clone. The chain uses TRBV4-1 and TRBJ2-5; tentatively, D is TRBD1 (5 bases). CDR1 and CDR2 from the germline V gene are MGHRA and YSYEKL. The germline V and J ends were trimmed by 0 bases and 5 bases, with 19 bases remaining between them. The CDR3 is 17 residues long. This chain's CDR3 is CASSQDRATVGRETQYF. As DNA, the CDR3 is TGCGCCAGCAGCCAAGATCGGGCGACAGTCGGCCGGGAGACCCAGTACTTC.

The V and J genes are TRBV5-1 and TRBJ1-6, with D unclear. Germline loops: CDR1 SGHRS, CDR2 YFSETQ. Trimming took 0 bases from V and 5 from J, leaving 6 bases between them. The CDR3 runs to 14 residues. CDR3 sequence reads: CASSLAADNSPLHF. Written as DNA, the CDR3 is TGCGCCAGCAGCTTGGCGGCAGATAATTCACCCCTCCACTTT.

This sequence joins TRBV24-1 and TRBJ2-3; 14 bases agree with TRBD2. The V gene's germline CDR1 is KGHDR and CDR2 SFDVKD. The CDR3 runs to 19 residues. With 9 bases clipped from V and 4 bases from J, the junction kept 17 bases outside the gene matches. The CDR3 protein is CATQGTSGGNEMNADTQYF. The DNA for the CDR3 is TGTGCCACCCAAGGGACTAGCGGGGGTAATGAGATGAATGCAGATACGCAGTATTTT.

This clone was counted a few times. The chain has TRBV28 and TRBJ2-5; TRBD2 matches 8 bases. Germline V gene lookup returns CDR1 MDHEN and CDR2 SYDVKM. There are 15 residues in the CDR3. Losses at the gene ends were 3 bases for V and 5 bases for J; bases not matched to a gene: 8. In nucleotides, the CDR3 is TGTGCCAGCAGTTTCTCAGGGACTAGGTTGGAGACCCAGTACTTC. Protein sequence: CASSFSGTRLETQYF.

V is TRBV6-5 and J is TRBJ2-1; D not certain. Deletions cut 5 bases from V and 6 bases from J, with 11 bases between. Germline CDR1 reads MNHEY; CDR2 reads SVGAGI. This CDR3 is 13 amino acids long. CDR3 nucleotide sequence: TGTGCCAGCAGTCCCCGACACCTCAATGAGCAGTTCTTC. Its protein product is CASSPRHLNEQFF.

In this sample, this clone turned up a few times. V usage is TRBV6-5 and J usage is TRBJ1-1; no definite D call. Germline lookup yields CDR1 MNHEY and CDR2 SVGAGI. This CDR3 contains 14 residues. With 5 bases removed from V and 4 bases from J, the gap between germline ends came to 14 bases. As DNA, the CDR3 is TGTGCCAGCAGTCGGTTGTTCTCGAGCACTGAAGCTTTCTTT. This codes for CASSRLFSSTEAFF.

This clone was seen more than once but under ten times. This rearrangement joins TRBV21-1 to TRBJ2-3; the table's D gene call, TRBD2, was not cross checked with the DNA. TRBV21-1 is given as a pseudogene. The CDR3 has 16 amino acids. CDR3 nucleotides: TGTGCCAGCAGCAAAGAAGGAAGCGGGGGGGCAGATACGCAGTATTTT. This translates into CASSKEGSGGADTQYF.

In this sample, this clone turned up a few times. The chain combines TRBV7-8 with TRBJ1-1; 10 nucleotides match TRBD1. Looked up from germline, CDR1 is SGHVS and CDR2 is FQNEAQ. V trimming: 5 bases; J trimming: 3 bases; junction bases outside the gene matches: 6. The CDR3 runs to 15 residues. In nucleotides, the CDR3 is TGTGCCAGCAGCCGAGGGGGGACAGGGGACACTGAAGCTTTCTTT. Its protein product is CASSRGGTGDTEAFF.

The CDR3 loop reads CASSSLYTGGNYGYTF. CDR3 bases: TGTGCCAGCAGCTCCTTATATACAGGGGGGAACTATGGCTACACCTTC. The J gene is TRBJ1-2, the V gene TRBV7-2; 8 nucleotides agree with TRBD1. This CDR3 is 16 amino acids long. V gave up 4 bases and J gave up 2 bases; unmatched junction bases: 9. Germline V CDR1 and CDR2: SGHTA, FQGNSA.

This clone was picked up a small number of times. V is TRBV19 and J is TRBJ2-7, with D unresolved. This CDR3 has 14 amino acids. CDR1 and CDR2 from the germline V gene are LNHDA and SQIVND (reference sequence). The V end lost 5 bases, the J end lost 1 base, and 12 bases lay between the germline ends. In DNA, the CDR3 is TGTGCCAGTAGTCCACCCGCGGCTTCCTACGAGCAGTACTTC. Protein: CASSPPAASYEQYF. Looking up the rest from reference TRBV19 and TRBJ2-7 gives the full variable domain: DGGITQSPKYLFRKEGQNVTLSCEQNLNHDAMYWYRQDPGQGLRLIYYSQIVNDFQKGDIAEGYSVSREKKESFPLTVTSAQKNPTAFYLCASSPPAASYEQYFGPGTRLTVT.